The subject of this entry is one T cell receptor (beta chain). Its antigen is currently unknown. This record comes from a study of OX40 agonist ivuxolimab in advanced cancers. Whole-study findings and limits: Partly responding patients at 0.1-3.0 mg/kg showed some of the smallest clonal expansion. Normalized T-cell clonal expansion was also low in a subset of nonresponders.

Generated by immunoSEQ multiplex PCR, the TCRdb table keeps only in-frame clones and is missing some. The sample lists 50,000 to 75,000 clones, about 90% occurring once. Per germline, CDR1 SGHTA and CDR2 FQGNSA. V gave up 5 bases and J gave up 1 base, with 12 bases separating them. This CDR3 is 14 amino acids long. Here the sequenced sample was CD4+ or CD8+ T cells sorted from blood, taken in a trial of the OX40 agonist ivuxolimab. The chain employs TRBV7-2 and TRBJ2-7; D possibly matches TRBD1 or TRBD2 (5 bases each). The sequence derives from an adult with an advanced solid tumor such as melanoma, head and neck, liver or kidney cancer. The CDR3 protein is CASSVRDGSYEQYF. As DNA, the CDR3 is TGTGCCAGCAGCGTTCGGGACGGGTCCTACGAGCAGTACTTC.